One sample yielded the 24 T cell receptor beta chains listed below, sequenced in a study of shared clonotypes between healthy human individuals. CD45RO-negative, CCR7-selected cells formed the naive CD8 fraction, which excluded terminally differentiated effector memory CD45RA+ cells. Sequencing used immunoSEQ multiplex PCR; TCRdb keeps in-frame clones, though not all of them. The table records about 590,000 clones, 95% to 96% of them present only once. The sequencing input was naive CD8+ T cells sorted from blood. These TCRs come from a woman in her 30s in good health.

The chain joins TRBV9 to TRBJ2-7; maybe TRBD2 (8 bases). The CDR3 extends over 16 amino acids. Between the trimmed V and J ends, which lost 4 bases and 5 bases, there was a span of 22 bases. The germline gives CDR1 SGDLS, CDR2 YYNGEE. The CDR3 is CASSPGGTESHHEQYF. The CDR3 bases are TGTGCCAGCAGCCCGGGGGGGACAGAAAGCCACCACGAGCAGTACTTC.

The chain recombines TRBV11-3 with TRBJ2-1, with D tentatively TRBD2 (5 bases). The CDR3 sequence is 13 residues long. Germline V gene data show CDR1 as SGHNT and CDR2 as YENEEA. Trimming left V 3 bases short and J 4 bases short, with 7 bases between. In DNA form, the CDR3 reads TGTGCCAGCAGCTTGCGCGGGTACAATGAGCAGTTCTTC. It translates to CASSLRGYNEQFF.

The rearrangement links TRBV4-2 to TRBJ2-6; D is perhaps TRBD1 (5 bases). There are 18 residues in the CDR3. The germline gives CDR1 LGHNA, CDR2 YNFKEQ. With 1 base removed from V and 1 base from J, the gap between germline ends came to 14 bases. The CDR3 DNA reads as TGTGCCAGCAGCCAAGCCCAGGGCGAGGTTTCTGGGGCCAACGTCCTGACTTTC. As protein: CASSQAQGEVSGANVLTF.

This clone appeared once. V usage is TRBV27 and J usage is TRBJ2-1; TRBD2 matches at 7 bases. The CDR3 totals 13 residues. Germline-derived CDR1 and CDR2 are MNHEY and SMNVEV (reference sequence). Losses at the gene ends were 8 bases for V and 8 bases for J; bases not matched to a gene: 9. CDR3 sequence: CASAAGGSYEQFF. CDR3 nucleotide sequence: TGTGCCAGCGCGGCGGGCGGGAGTTATGAGCAGTTCTTC.

The rearrangement links TRBV2 to TRBJ2-1; D is unclear. CDR1 and CDR2 (germline): SNHLY, FYNNEI. V lost 0 bases, J lost 8 bases, and 2 bases lay in between. The CDR3 extends over 11 amino acids. The CDR3 protein is CASSEADEQFF. Here the CDR3 DNA reads TGTGCCAGCAGTGAAGCGGATGAGCAGTTCTTC.

The chain links TRBV27 to TRBJ2-7; tentatively, D is TRBD2 (5 bases). This CDR3 region has 16 residues. V lost 4 bases to trimming and J lost 2 bases, with 18 bases between them. Germline V gene sequence: CDR1 MNHEY, CDR2 SMNVEV (reference sequence). This chain's CDR3 is CASSSYMSTGTYEQYF. The DNA for the CDR3 is TGTGCCAGCAGTTCCTACATGAGCACGGGAACCTACGAGCAGTACTTC.

This chain uses TRBV27 with TRBJ2-7; 8 bases match TRBD2. Looked up from germline, CDR1 is MNHEY and CDR2 is SMNVEV (reference sequence). V was pared by 5 bases and J by 3 bases, with 6 bases of the junction left unmatched. The CDR3 contains 14 residues. CDR3 loop: CASSVSGGVYEQYF. CDR3 sequence (DNA): TGTGCCAGCAGTGTGAGCGGGGGCGTCTACGAGCAGTACTTC.

The chain recombines TRBV5-6 with TRBJ2-7; D is ambiguous. The CDR3 length is 13 residues. The ends were cut back, 2 bases at V and 5 bases at J, with 11 bases in the middle. Looked up from germline, CDR1 is SGHDT and CDR2 is YYEEEE. CDR3 bases: TGTGCCAGCAGCTTCGAGAGACGGGACGAGCAGTACTTC. Translating gives CASSFERRDEQYF.

The chain carries TRBV5-1 and TRBJ2-1; TRBD2 aligns across 13 bases. V lost 0 bases, J lost 3 bases, and 3 bases stayed unmatched. Germline V lookup: CDR1 SGHRS, CDR2 YFSETQ. The length of the CDR3 is 17 residues. The CDR3 DNA sequence: TGCGCCAGCAGCTTGGACGGACTAGCGGGAGTCTACAATGAGCAGTTCTTC. It yields the protein CASSLDGLAGVYNEQFF. The entire variable domain, with the rest obtained from reference TRBV5-1 and TRBJ2-1, is as follows: KAGVTQTPRYLIKTRGQQVTLSCSPISGHRSVSWYQQTPGQGLQFLFEYFSETQRNKGNFPGRFSGRQFSNSRSEMNVSTLELGDSALYLCASSLDGLAGVYNEQFFGPGTRLTVL.

This rearrangement joins TRBV27 to TRBJ1-1; TRBD1 is a possible D gene (5 bases). The CDR3 loop spans 15 amino acids. Germline CDR1 and CDR2: MNHEY and SMNVEV (reference sequence). V was shortened by 7 bases and J by 1 base, with 16 bases between the two germline ends. This chain's CDR3 is CASIPGGPPNTEAFF. CDR3 DNA: TGTGCCAGCATTCCGGGGGGACCCCCGAACACTGAAGCTTTCTTT.

The chain recombines TRBV9 with TRBJ2-7, with 8 positions matching TRBD1. Germline V lookup: CDR1 SGDLS, CDR2 YYNGEE. This CDR3 is 12 amino acids long. Trimming took 4 bases from V and 6 from J; bases not matched to a gene: 3. The CDR3 DNA sequence: TGTGCCAGCAGCACGACAGGGGTCGAGCAGTACTTC. Amino acids: CASSTTGVEQYF.

The table lists this clone with a count of one. The CDR3 DNA is TGTGCCAGTAGCGAAAAGGAAACCGGGGAGCTGTTTTTT. The encoded protein is CASSEKETGELFF. The gene calls are TRBV19 and TRBJ2-2; D gene ambiguous. This CDR3 region has 13 residues. Trimming took 6 bases from V and 5 from J, leaving 10 bases between them. Germline V gene data show CDR1 as LNHDA and CDR2 as SQIVND (reference sequence).

Concerning this clone: Other DNA sequences of this sample code for an identical CDR3. The V gene is TRBV19, the J gene TRBJ2-7; TRBD1 matches at 9 bases. This CDR3 is built from 13 residues. The J segment lost 3 bases and the V segment lost 5 bases, leaving 2 bases of the junction unmatched. Germline V gene data show CDR1 as LNHDA and CDR2 as SQIVND (reference sequence). The CDR3 loop is CASSAGQGYEQYF. In nucleotides, the CDR3 is TGTGCCAGTAGTGCGGGACAGGGCTACGAGCAGTACTTC.

The chain links TRBV4-1 to TRBJ2-7; possibly TRBD1 for D (6 bases). Germline values: CDR1 MGHRA, CDR2 YSYEKL. The ends were cut back, 1 base at V and 3 bases at J, with 19 bases in the middle. The CDR3 has 17 amino acids. The CDR3 DNA reads as TGCGCCAGCAGCCAAGGCCCAACAGGGCATCTAAGCTACGAGCAGTACTTC. It is translated as CASSQGPTGHLSYEQYF.

The rearrangement links TRBV5-4 to TRBJ1-2; TRBD1 matches at 10 bases. V gave up 3 bases and J gave up 5 bases; unmatched junction bases: 16. Germline CDR1 reads SGHNT; CDR2 reads YYREEE (reference sequence). The CDR3 consists of 18 residues. The CDR3 here is CASSSPGTGDGGVYGYTF. The CDR3 nucleotides are TGTGCCAGCAGCTCGCCCGGGACAGGGGACGGAGGGGTTTATGGCTACACCTTC.

The genes are TRBV2 and TRBJ1-5; D gene ambiguous. Germline loops: CDR1 SNHLY, CDR2 FYNNEI. This CDR3 has 12 amino acids. V was cut by 0 bases and J by 4 bases, with 1 base left in between. The CDR3 region is CASSEANQPQHF. In nucleotides, the CDR3 is TGTGCCAGCAGTGAAGCGAATCAGCCCCAGCATTTT.

The CDR3 DNA follows: TGCAGCGTTGAAGTGGAGGTGGGAGGGAACATTCAGTACTTC. Encoded protein: CSVEVEVGGNIQYF. V usage is TRBV29-1 and J usage is TRBJ2-4; TRBD2 aligns across 7 bases. With 1 base clipped from V and 7 bases from J, the junction kept 7 bases outside the gene matches. The germline gives CDR1 SQVTM, CDR2 ANQGSEA. This CDR3 spans 14 amino acids.

The chain employs TRBV6-5 and TRBJ2-2; no definite D call. The CDR3 has 14 residues. V was pared by 7 bases and J by 3 bases, with 12 bases between. Germline CDR1 and CDR2: MNHEY and SVGAGI. The CDR3 loop reads CASTQPGHTGELFF. CDR3 coding DNA: TGTGCCAGCACCCAACCAGGACACACCGGGGAGCTGTTTTTT.

The CDR3 protein is CASSATGPNTGELFF. The CDR3 DNA is TGTGCCAGCAGCGCGACCGGGCCGAACACCGGGGAGCTGTTTTTT. The chain uses TRBV7-9 and TRBJ2-2; the D is unclear. With 5 bases removed from V and 0 bases from J, the gap between germline ends came to 10 bases. Germline V gives CDR1 SEHNR, CDR2 FQNEAQ (reference sequence). The CDR3 covers 15 residues.

The count of this clone is one. The chain couples TRBV21-1 to TRBJ2-3; TRBD1, the D gene given by the table, was not confirmed from the DNA. TRBV21-1 is shown as a pseudogene. The CDR3 has 16 amino acids. CDR3 loop: CASSKRTGQSTDTQYF. CDR3 sequence (DNA): TGTGCCAGCAGCAAACGGACGGGACAGAGCACAGATACGCAGTATTTT.

This rearrangement joins TRBV27 to TRBJ2-7, with a weak D call TRBD2 (6 bases). Germline loops: CDR1 MNHEY, CDR2 SMNVEV (reference sequence). The V gene lost 2 bases and the J gene lost 6 bases, with 11 bases spanning the gap. The CDR3 length is 13 residues. The CDR3 sequence: CASSLGDLGEQYF. CDR3 DNA: TGTGCCAGCAGTTTAGGGGACTTGGGCGAGCAGTACTTC.

The chain has TRBV7-9 and TRBJ2-7, with D maybe TRBD2 (5 bases). Trimming shortened V by 1 base and J by 3 bases, and 13 bases separated the two germline ends. CDR3 length equals 15 residues. CDR1 and CDR2 from the germline V gene are SEHNR and FQNEAQ (reference sequence). As DNA, the CDR3 is TGTGCCAGCAGCTTAGGCTCGGGAACCTACTACGAGCAGTACTTC. Its protein product is CASSLGSGTYYEQYF.

The V gene is TRBV2, the J gene TRBJ2-1; D is perhaps TRBD2 (5 bases). V shed 4 bases and J shed 3 bases, with 10 bases lying between them. The CDR3 length is 14 residues. The germline gives CDR1 SNHLY, CDR2 FYNNEI. In DNA, the CDR3 is TGTGCCAGCAGTGCAAGACTAAACTACAATGAGCAGTTCTTC. Translation: CASSARLNYNEQFF.

The chain recombines TRBV6-5 with TRBJ2-2; D call uncertain. Germline CDR1 MNHEY, CDR2 SVGAGI. The V gene lost 4 bases and the J gene lost 4 bases, with 10 bases spanning the gap. This CDR3 has 14 amino acids. CDR3 nucleotides: TGTGCCAGCAGTTGGGCAGGACCCACCGGGGAGCTGTTTTTT. Translated: CASSWAGPTGELFF.